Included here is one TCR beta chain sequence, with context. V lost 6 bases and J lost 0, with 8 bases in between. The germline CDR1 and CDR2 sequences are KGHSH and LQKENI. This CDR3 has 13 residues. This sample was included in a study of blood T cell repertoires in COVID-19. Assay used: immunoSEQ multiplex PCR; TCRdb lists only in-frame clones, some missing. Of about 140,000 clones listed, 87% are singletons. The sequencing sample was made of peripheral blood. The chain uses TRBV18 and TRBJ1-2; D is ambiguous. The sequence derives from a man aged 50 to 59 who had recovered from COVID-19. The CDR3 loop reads CASSHGANYGYTF. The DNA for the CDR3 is TGTGCCAGCTCGCACGGGGCTAACTATGGCTACACCTTC. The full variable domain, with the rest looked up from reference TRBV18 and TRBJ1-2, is NAGVMQNPRHLVRRRGQEARLRCSPMKGHSHVYWYRQLPEEGLKFMVYLQKENIIDESGMPKERFSAEFPKEGPSILRIQQVVRGDSAAYFCASSHGANYGYTFGSGTRLTVV.